The 25 T cell receptor beta chains reported below all come from one sample, sequenced in a study of T cell responses to AZD1222 COVID-19 vaccine. Assay: immunoSEQ multiplex PCR; the TCRdb copy retains only in-frame clones and omits some. In the table there are 140,000 or so clones, about nine tenths of which are singletons. The sample consisted of peripheral blood, taken 28 days after the second AZD1222 dose. Every receptor here comes from an adult who received the AZD1222 COVID-19 vaccine.

This rearrangement joins TRBV6-2 or TRBV6-3 to TRBJ1-5; D unclear. Germline-derived CDR1 and CDR2 are MNHEY and SVGEGT. The CDR3 sequence is 16 residues long. V was clipped by 2 bases and J by 5 bases, with 16 bases between them. CDR3 loop: CASSYTFQRTDQPQHF. CDR3 nucleotide sequence: TGTGCCAGCAGTTACACCTTCCAGAGAACAGATCAGCCCCAGCATTTT.

The chain is built from TRBV7-2 and TRBJ1-1; a possible D gene is TRBD1 (5 bases). Germline V lookup: CDR1 SGHTA, CDR2 FQGNSA. V lost 7 bases to trimming and J lost 3 bases, with 12 bases between them. The CDR3 contains 13 residues. CDR3 protein: CASTGAGDTEAFF. The CDR3 DNA reads as TGTGCCAGCACCGGGGCCGGGGACACTGAAGCTTTCTTT.

V is TRBV19 and J is TRBJ1-5; 8 nucleotides match TRBD1. This CDR3 region has 15 residues. Germline V gene sequence: CDR1 LNHDA, CDR2 SQIVND (reference sequence). With 5 bases clipped from V and 2 bases from J, the junction kept 5 bases outside the gene matches. The CDR3 DNA reads as TGTGCCAGTAGTTCCGACAGGGGAGGCAATCAGCCCCAGCATTTT. Its protein is CASSSDRGGNQPQHF.

The genes are TRBV5-1 and TRBJ2-7, with no clear D. This CDR3 has 15 residues. Trimming shortened V by 0 bases and J by 4 bases, and 14 bases separated the two germline ends. The germline V gene encodes CDR1 SGHRS and CDR2 YFSETQ. The CDR3: CASSLGVGLFYEQYF. CDR3 in DNA: TGCGCCAGCAGCTTGGGGGTAGGGCTTTTTTACGAGCAGTACTTC. The full variable domain, in which reference TRBV5-1 and TRBJ2-7 provide the parts outside the CDR3, is KAGVTQTPRYLIKTRGQQVTLSCSPISGHRSVSWYQQTPGQGLQFLFEYFSETQRNKGNFPGRFSGRQFSNSRSEMNVSTLELGDSALYLCASSLGVGLFYEQYFGPGTRLTVT.

V gene TRBV3-1 (or the pseudogene TRBV3-2) combines with J gene TRBJ2-6; D unclear. Germline V gives CDR1 LGHDT, CDR2 YNNKEL (reference sequence). The CDR3 sequence is 17 residues long. V shed 1 base and J shed 0 bases, with 10 bases lying between them. The DNA for the CDR3 is TGTGCCAGCAGCCAAGGTATTCCGAACTCTGGGGCCAACGTCCTGACTTTC. Translating it yields CASSQGIPNSGANVLTF.

The genes are TRBV5-4 and TRBJ1-6; D not certain. Germline loops: CDR1 SGHNT, CDR2 YYREEE (reference sequence). Trimming took 4 bases from V and 0 from J, leaving 8 bases between them. The CDR3 totals 15 residues. In DNA, the CDR3 is TGTGCCAGCAGCCTAGGGAGCTCCTATAATTCACCCCTCCACTTT. This codes for CASSLGSSYNSPLHF.

This sequence joins TRBV12-5 and TRBJ2-7; 8 bases fit TRBD1. CDR1 is LGHNT and CDR2 is FRNRAP in the germline V gene. V was pared by 6 bases and J by 4 bases, with 8 bases of the junction left unmatched. The CDR3 is made up of 14 amino acids. Here the CDR3 reads CASGGRDRLYEQYF. Here the CDR3 DNA reads TGTGCTAGTGGGGGCCGGGACAGGCTTTACGAGCAGTACTTC.

A remark on this clone: Other DNA sequences in the sample encode the same CDR3. This sequence joins TRBV6-5 and TRBJ1-3, with TRBD1 as a possible D gene (6 bases). Germline CDR1 and CDR2: MNHEY and SVGAGI. V shed 6 bases and J shed 0 bases, with 9 bases lying between them. The CDR3 totals 14 residues. CDR3 protein: CASSRQVSGNTIYF. The CDR3 DNA sequence: TGTGCCAGCAGCCGACAGGTCTCTGGAAACACCATATATTTT.

The J gene is TRBJ2-7, the V gene TRBV5-1; D remains unclear. The CDR3 sequence is 14 residues long. Germline-derived CDR1 and CDR2 are SGHRS and YFSETQ. V dropped 4 bases and J dropped 0 bases, with 11 bases sitting between them. The CDR3 DNA sequence: TGCGCCAGCAGCCTGGCCGTAGCCTCCTACGAGCAGTACTTC. Translation: CASSLAVASYEQYF.

The chain links TRBV19 to TRBJ1-5, with D perhaps TRBD1 (5 bases). This CDR3 region has 14 residues. Per the germline V gene, CDR1 is LNHDA and CDR2 is SQIVND (reference sequence). V was clipped by 7 bases and J by 7 bases, with 17 bases between them. The CDR3 loop is CASTAGRREQPQHF. In DNA, the CDR3 is TGTGCCAGTACCGCGGGACGGCGCGAGCAGCCCCAGCATTTT.

The V gene is TRBV5-1, the J gene TRBJ2-1, with 7 nucleotides matching TRBD2. CDR1 is SGHRS, CDR2 YFSETQ, per germline. V trimming: 4 bases; J trimming: 0 bases; junction bases outside the gene matches: 4. The CDR3 extends over 15 amino acids. Written as DNA, the CDR3 is TGCGCCAGCAGCACGGCTAGCGGCTCCTACAATGAGCAGTTCTTC. It specifies CASSTASGSYNEQFF.

This sequence joins TRBV2 and TRBJ1-2; D perhaps matches TRBD1 (6 bases). The germline V gene has CDR1 SNHLY and CDR2 FYNNEI. The CDR3 consists of 13 residues. V gave up 5 bases and J gave up 2 bases, with 9 bases separating them. The CDR3 region is CASSSQGNYGYTF. In nucleotides, the CDR3 is TGTGCCAGCAGTTCCCAGGGGAACTATGGCTACACCTTC.

The CDR3 loop is CASSSRIVETQYF. In DNA, the CDR3 is TGTGCCAGCAGCTCGAGGATAGTAGAGACCCAGTACTTC. The chain employs TRBV5-6 and TRBJ2-5; D call uncertain. Germline CDR1 SGHDT, CDR2 YYEEEE. Trimming left V 3 bases short and J 4 bases short, with 10 bases between. This CDR3 region has 13 residues. The full variable domain, its missing parts supplied by reference TRBV5-6 and TRBJ2-5, is DAGVTQSPTHLIKTRGQQVTLRCSPKSGHDTVSWYQQALGQGPQFIFQYYEEEERQRGNFPDRFSGHQFPNYSSELNVNALLLGDSALYLCASSSRIVETQYFGPGTRLLVL.

DNA of the CDR3: TGTGCCAGCAGCTTAGAGGGCGGGAGGGCCGTCGAGCAGTACTTC. Encoded protein: CASSLEGGRAVEQYF. This chain connects TRBV11-2 to TRBJ2-7; 9 nucleotides align to TRBD2. CDR1 is SGHAT, CDR2 FQNNGV, per germline. The CDR3 is 15 residues long. V lost 0 bases to trimming and J lost 6 bases; unmatched junction nucleotides: 6.

This clone occurred once. The chain carries TRBV2 and TRBJ2-3; D is possibly TRBD1 (5 bases). The V end was cut by 8 bases, the J end by 0 bases, with 12 bases between. Germline lookup yields CDR1 SNHLY and CDR2 FYNNEI. The CDR3 covers 14 residues. CDR3 region: CASLDSSSTDTQYF. As DNA, the CDR3 is TGTGCCAGCCTAGACAGTTCTAGCACAGATACGCAGTATTTT.

The chain uses TRBV27 and TRBJ2-1; the D gene could be TRBD1 or TRBD2 (5 bases each). CDR1 is MNHEY and CDR2 is SMNVEV in the germline V gene (reference sequence). The CDR3 consists of 11 residues. Trimming took 6 bases from V and 14 from J, leaving 14 bases between them. The CDR3 nucleotides are TGTGCCAGCAGCCGCGGTGGGGGAAAGTTCTTC. Its protein product is CASSRGGGKFF.

CDR3 region: CASSGGQVLTYGYTF. The CDR3 DNA reads as TGTGCCAGCAGCGGAGGACAGGTCCTTACCTATGGCTACACCTTC. The chain is built from TRBV9 and TRBJ1-2, with 7 bases aligning to TRBD1. Trimming removed 3 bases from V and 4 bases from J; junction bases left unmatched: 9. The CDR3 is 15 residues long. CDR1 is SGDLS and CDR2 is YYNGEE in the germline V gene.

The rearrangement links TRBV5-1 to TRBJ2-5, with 14 bases matching TRBD2. The germline V gene has CDR1 SGHRS and CDR2 YFSETQ. V shed 4 bases and J 5 bases; nucleotides not matched to a gene: 10. CDR3 length: 17 residues. In nucleotides, the CDR3 is TGCGCCAGCAGCCCATCGGGACTAGCGGGAGTAGGGGAGACCCAGTACTTC. Amino acids: CASSPSGLAGVGETQYF.

V usage is TRBV10-2 and J usage is TRBJ2-1; D uncertain. The V end was cut by 0 bases, the J end by 6 bases, with 9 bases between. Germline V gives CDR1 WSHSY, CDR2 SAAADI. This CDR3 is built from 14 residues. CDR3 coding DNA: TGCGCCAGCAGTGAGTCTGGGCGAGGCAATGAGCAGTTCTTC. This sequence encodes CASSESGRGNEQFF.

The chain employs TRBV19 and TRBJ2-5; D gene unclear. Germline values: CDR1 LNHDA, CDR2 SQIVND (reference sequence). The CDR3 extends over 11 amino acids. V gave up 5 bases and J gave up 2 bases, with 3 bases separating them. CDR3 DNA: TGTGCCAGTAGTCTGCAAGAGACCCAGTACTTC. It encodes CASSLQETQYF.

The gene calls are TRBV7-8 and TRBJ1-1; possibly TRBD1 for D (5 bases). The V end was cut by 2 bases, the J end by 11 bases, with 18 bases between. The CDR3 has 14 residues. Germline V lookup: CDR1 SGHVS, CDR2 FQNEAQ. Here the CDR3 DNA reads TGTGCCAGCAGCTTATATTTGGGGGGGGGTGAGGCTTTCTTT. Translation: CASSLYLGGGEAFF.

CDR3: CASSFLSGTAYGYTF. Here the CDR3 DNA reads TGTGCCAGCAGCTTCCTATCCGGGACAGCTTATGGCTACACCTTC. The rearrangement links TRBV7-9 to TRBJ1-2, with TRBD1 matching 7 bases. The CDR3 totals 15 residues. Per germline, CDR1 SEHNR and CDR2 FQNEAQ (reference sequence). V shed 3 bases and J 5 bases; nucleotides not matched to a gene: 9.

The chain joins TRBV6-2 or TRBV6-3 to TRBJ2-5; no clear D. V was shortened by 6 bases and J by 6 bases, with 20 bases between the two germline ends. The V gene's germline CDR1 is MNHEY and CDR2 SVGEGT. CDR3 length: 15 residues. The DNA for the CDR3 is TGTGCCAGCAGCCCTAACGCCCTAACGCTCCAGACCCAGTACTTC. It translates to CASSPNALTLQTQYF.

This clone appeared once. CDR3 protein: CASSEGLTYEQYF. Here the CDR3 DNA reads TGTGCCAGCAGCGAGGGACTTACCTACGAGCAGTACTTC. The rearrangement uses TRBV9 and TRBJ2-7; tentative D call: TRBD2 (6 bases). Trimming left V 3 bases short and J 2 bases short, with 9 bases between. Per germline, CDR1 SGDLS and CDR2 YYNGEE. The CDR3 totals 13 residues.

The V gene is TRBV7-2, the J gene TRBJ1-1; D unresolved. V was trimmed by 2 bases and J by 0 bases, leaving 10 bases between them. This CDR3 has 15 amino acids. CDR1 and CDR2 (germline): SGHTA, FQGNSA. The CDR3 region has the DNA TGTGCCAGCAGCTTATTAGGGCAGATGAACACTGAAGCTTTCTTT. As protein: CASSLLGQMNTEAFF.